This T cell receptor beta chain was captured by sequencing in a study of sequential checkpoint blockade in melanoma. At the level of the study: TCRbeta immunosequencing was performed on DNA from fewer than 95 pretreatment melanoma tumor samples. After nivolumab or ipilimumab alone, some 22 patients had week-13 rebiopsies.

This clone was seen at least ten times. No antigen is known for it. Trimming pared 0 bases from V and 7 bases from J, leaving 13 bases between. This CDR3 region has 15 residues. Germline assignment: CDR1 MGHRA and CDR2 YSYEKL. Only in-frame clones appear in the TCRdb table, and some are missing; sequencing was by immunoSEQ multiplex PCR. The sample includes approximately 6,800 clones, 20% to 25% of them seen just once. The treatment: randomized to nivolumab then ipilimumab (arm A) or the reverse (arm B). General study points: T-cell fraction and clonality followed PD-L1 and CD8+ counts, not mutational load.

The TCR sequence derives from a human donor with melanoma. The V gene is TRBV4-1, the J gene TRBJ1-5; no definite D call. Sequenced here: tumor tissue (inferred from file names), sampled from a patient given nivolumab and ipilimumab in sequence. Written as DNA, the CDR3 is TGCGCCAGCAGCCAAGAGTATATAGGTGGCCAGCCCCAGCATTTT. Translation: CASSQEYIGGQPQHF.